These 24 T cell receptor beta chains were sequenced from one sample in a study of T-cell reconstitution after alpha-beta-depleted transplantation in children listed by TCRdb under 2016. Receptors were amplified or captured by PCR. The instrument was an Illumina HiSeq 2500. To normalize quantification of the TCRbeta repertoire, the TCR libraries were built with molecular barcoding that relied on unique molecular identifiers. In TCRdb, the public reads were trimmed at Q25 with fastp and aligned with MiXCR, with productive beta chains retained. Each CDR3 protein gets just one entry, which takes the most common genes and DNA from the rows behind it. The sample yields about 200,000 distinct CDR3 sequences; approximately 14% were counted once. Jointly, the top ten make up under 15% of the sample. Sequencing used PBMCs from the stem cell graft donor, obtained from the stem cell graft. These receptors were obtained from a human donor who donated a stem cell graft to a child with acute lymphoblastic leukemia.

This clonotype was counted between two and nine times. The rearrangement uses TRBV7-9 and TRBJ2-1; 9 bases are shared with TRBD2. Per germline, CDR1 SEHNR and CDR2 FQNEAQ (reference sequence). This CDR3 is built from 14 residues. The trim removed 2 bases at V and 9 bases at J, leaving 5 bases unmatched. The CDR3 spells CASSLIAGASEQFF. DNA of the CDR3: TGTGCCAGCAGCTTAATAGCGGGGGCGAGTGAGCAGTTCTTC. Complete variable domain (other parts from reference TRBV7-9 and TRBJ2-1): DTGVSQNPRHKITKRGQNVTFRCDPISEHNRLYWYRQTLGQGPEFLTYFQNEAQLEKSRLLSDRFSAERPKGSFSTLEIQRTEQGDSAMYLCASSLIAGASEQFFGPGTRLTVL.

This clonotype was counted a few times. The chain recombines TRBV2 with TRBJ2-1; D is ambiguous. The V gene lost 6 bases and the J gene lost 6 bases, with 12 bases spanning the gap. CDR3 size: 13 residues. Germline assignment: CDR1 SNHLY and CDR2 FYNNEI. The CDR3: CASSPRAFNEQFF. DNA for the CDR3: TGTGCCAGCAGCCCCCGGGCCTTCAATGAGCAGTTCTTC.

This clonotype has at least ten counts. The V and J genes are TRBV12-3 or TRBV12-4 and TRBJ2-5; D unresolved. The V end was cut by 1 base, the J end by 7 bases, with 7 bases between. The length of the CDR3 is 12 residues. CDR3 sequence (DNA): TGTGCCAGCAGTTTAGTCCTGGGGACCCAGTACTTC. Translation: CASSLVLGTQYF.

At least ten counts were recorded for this clonotype. The chain has TRBV5-5 and TRBJ2-7, with a tentative D call TRBD2 (6 bases). Germline V lookup: CDR1 SGHKS, CDR2 YYEKEE (reference sequence). V gave up 3 bases and J gave up 0 bases, with 16 bases separating them. This CDR3 is 16 amino acids long. The CDR3 loop is CASSWGLPMSSYEQYF. The CDR3, as DNA: TGTGCCAGCAGCTGGGGACTGCCAATGAGCTCCTACGAGCAGTACTTC.

The chain carries TRBV20-1 and TRBJ1-5, with unresolved D. V was cut by 0 bases and J by 0 bases, with 6 bases left in between. The CDR3 covers 14 residues. Per the germline V gene, CDR1 is DFQATT and CDR2 is SNEGSKA (reference sequence). The CDR3 protein is CSARDPGSNQPQHF. The DNA for the CDR3 is TGCAGTGCTAGAGATCCTGGTAGCAATCAGCCCCAGCATTTT.

This clonotype was seen repeatedly, ten times or more. The chain uses TRBV6-2 or TRBV6-3 and TRBJ2-1, with TRBD2 identical over 13 bases. Trimming at V came to 2 bases and at J to 3 bases, leaving 4 bases not matched to a gene. The length of the CDR3 is 17 residues. Germline CDR1 MNHEY, CDR2 SVGEGT. This CDR3 reads CASSYPGLAGNYNEQFF. Written as DNA, the CDR3 is TGTGCCAGCAGTTACCCGGGACTAGCGGGAAACTACAATGAGCAGTTCTTC.

This clonotype was counted ten times or more. The chain recombines TRBV20-1 with TRBJ2-1; a weak D match, TRBD2 (6 bases). Trimming removed 6 bases from V and 2 bases from J, with 20 bases in between. CDR3 length: 16 residues. Germline V lookup: CDR1 DFQATT, CDR2 SNEGSKA (reference sequence). CDR3 bases: TGCAGTGCACAGCCATCTACTAGCCTGACCTACAATGAGCAGTTCTTC. It encodes CSAQPSTSLTYNEQFF.

This clonotype has more than one count but fewer than ten. This chain connects TRBV28 to TRBJ2-7, with TRBD2 matching over 10 bases. J lost 5 bases, V lost 6 bases, and 19 bases had no gene match. Germline V gene data show CDR1 as MDHEN and CDR2 as SYDVKM. This CDR3 region has 18 residues. The CDR3 DNA sequence: TGTGCCAGCAGGAGACCCGGGGGTAGCGGGAGGAAGGTCGACGAGCAGTACTTC. This translates into CASRRPGGSGRKVDEQYF.

This clonotype was counted only a few times. The genes are TRBV12-3 or TRBV12-4 and TRBJ1-4; D not certain. V lost 1 base to trimming and J lost 8 bases, with 8 bases between them. The CDR3 loop spans 13 amino acids. Written as DNA, the CDR3 is TGTGCCAGCAGTTTAGAGGCACGCGAAAAACTGTTTTTT. It translates to CASSLEAREKLFF.

This clonotype was counted at least ten times. The chain has TRBV11-2 and TRBJ1-4; D unclear. Trimming shortened V by 5 bases and J by 7 bases, and 8 bases separated the two germline ends. The CDR3 totals 12 residues. CDR1 is SGHAT, CDR2 FQNNGV, per germline. The CDR3 region is CASSPNSEKLFF. DNA for the CDR3: TGTGCCAGCAGCCCCAACAGTGAAAAACTGTTTTTT.

Many counts were recorded for this clonotype. This chain links TRBV29-1 with TRBJ1-1; a weak D match, TRBD1 (5 bases). V lost 6 bases and J 11 bases, leaving 19 bases between the germline ends. Germline CDR1 SQVTM, CDR2 ANQGSEA. The CDR3 sequence is 12 residues long. The CDR3 DNA follows: TGCAGCGTACTGGGGCCCGGTGGGAGGGCTTTCTTT. It yields the protein CSVLGPGGRAFF.

This clonotype has ten or more counts. The rearrangement links TRBV7-6 to TRBJ2-1; TRBD2 is a possible D gene (5 bases). Germline V gene sequence: CDR1 SGHVS, CDR2 FNYEAQ. This CDR3 spans 14 amino acids. Trimming left V 4 bases short and J 8 bases short, with 15 bases between. The CDR3, as DNA: TGTGCCAGCAGCTCCTTAGCGTGGTTGGATGAGCAGTTCTTC. Translated, it gives CASSSLAWLDEQFF.

This clonotype has at least ten counts. J is TRBJ2-7 and V is TRBV25-1; tentatively, D is TRBD2 (5 bases). The CDR3 consists of 12 residues. CDR1 is MGHDK, CDR2 SYGVNS, per germline. V was cut by 4 bases and J by 5 bases, with 9 bases left in between. DNA for the CDR3: TGTGCCAGCAGTGTTTTCGGGGACGAGCAGTACTTC. Its protein is CASSVFGDEQYF.

This clonotype has ten or more counts. The chain links TRBV9 to TRBJ2-2; no clear D. Trimming removed 4 bases at V and 0 bases at J, with 10 bases between. Germline V lookup: CDR1 SGDLS, CDR2 YYNGEE. The CDR3 consists of 15 residues. The CDR3 DNA sequence: TGTGCCAGCAGCAACCTAATCGCGAACACCGGGGAGCTGTTTTTT. It codes for CASSNLIANTGELFF.

The CDR3 here is CASSGLAAASYNEQFF. The CDR3 coding sequence is TGTGCCAGCAGTGGACTAGCGGCAGCCTCCTACAATGAGCAGTTCTTC. The chain combines TRBV7-9 with TRBJ2-1; 10 positions match TRBD2. This CDR3 has 16 residues. Trimming cost V 6 bases and J 0 bases; bases outside gene matches: 5. Per the germline V gene, CDR1 is SEHNR and CDR2 is FQNEAQ (reference sequence).

This clonotype has ten or more counts. The chain recombines TRBV20-1 with TRBJ2-1; D not certain. Germline V lookup: CDR1 DFQATT, CDR2 SNEGSKA (reference sequence). Trimming took off 3 bases at V and 9 bases at J, with 18 bases between the two ends. The CDR3 consists of 14 residues. CDR3 region: CSARGSRSDVEQFF. The CDR3 coding sequence is TGCAGTGCTAGGGGATCCCGATCGGATGTTGAGCAGTTCTTC.

This clonotype was observed at least ten times. V usage is TRBV28 and J usage is TRBJ2-7; D possibly corresponds to TRBD1 (6 bases). This CDR3 spans 14 amino acids. The ends were cut back, 7 bases at V and 5 bases at J, with 18 bases in the middle. Germline V gene lookup returns CDR1 MDHEN and CDR2 SYDVKM. Here the CDR3 DNA reads TGTGCCAGCAACTTGAAGGGGGTCCAGGACGAGCAGTACTTC. Translation: CASNLKGVQDEQYF.

This clonotype was observed a handful of times. The V and J genes are TRBV6-1 and TRBJ1-3, with 7 bases fitting TRBD1. Germline loops: CDR1 MNHNS, CDR2 SASEGT. The junction had 8 bases not matched to a gene; V was cut back by 4 bases and J by 8 bases. This CDR3 spans 14 amino acids. The CDR3 loop reads CASSVTGVGDTIYF. DNA of the CDR3: TGTGCCAGCAGTGTCACAGGGGTGGGGGACACCATATATTTT.

This clonotype was seen many times. This chain links TRBV11-2 with TRBJ2-7, with a weak D call TRBD1 (7 bases). CDR3 size: 17 residues. Per germline, CDR1 SGHAT and CDR2 FQNNGV. Trimming removed 2 bases at V and 0 bases at J, with 17 bases between. The CDR3, as DNA: TGTGCCAGCAGCTTACTTGGCGGGACAGAGAGCTCCTACGAGCAGTACTTC. Protein sequence: CASSLLGGTESSYEQYF. The full variable domain, rest sourced from reference TRBV11-2 and TRBJ2-7, is EAGVAQSPRYKIIEKRQSVAFWCNPISGHATLYWYQQILGQGPKLLIQFQNNGVVDDSQLPKDRFSAERLKGVDSTLKIQPAKLEDSAVYLCASSLLGGTESSYEQYFGPGTRLTVT.

The chain carries TRBV7-9 and TRBJ1-2; TRBD1 aligns across 8 bases. This CDR3 region has 14 residues. Germline lookup yields CDR1 SEHNR and CDR2 FQNEAQ (reference sequence). J lost 6 bases, V lost 3 bases, and 6 bases had no gene match. CDR3 region: CASSFGQGRDGYTF. Written as DNA, the CDR3 is TGTGCCAGCAGCTTTGGACAGGGTCGAGATGGCTACACCTTC.

On this clonotype: This may come from a read error, since a much larger clone is one base off. V is TRBV6-1 and J is TRBJ1-2; 7 bases fit TRBD1. Germline V gene data show CDR1 as MNHNS and CDR2 as SASEGT. The CDR3 consists of 13 residues. DNA of the CDR3: TGTGCCGCCCAATTAGGACAGGCCGCTGGCTACGCCTTC. Its protein is CAAQLGQAAGYAF.

On this clonotype: It may be a read error: a sequence one base away is much more abundant. V gene TRBV29-1 combines with J gene TRBJ2-3, with 9 bases lining up with TRBD2. The CDR3 is 12 amino acids. Germline V gene data show CDR1 as SQVTM and CDR2 as ANQGSEA. With 5 bases clipped from V and 3 bases from J, the junction kept 0 bases outside the gene matches. The CDR3 sequence: CSVTSGTDTQYF. Written as DNA, the CDR3 is TGCAGCGTTACTAGCGGGACAGATACGCAGTATTTT.

This clonotype showed up many times. V is TRBV12-3 or TRBV12-4 and J is TRBJ2-2; D remains ambiguous. Trimming stripped 6 bases from V and 6 bases from J, with 5 bases between. The CDR3 contains 11 residues. The CDR3 region has the DNA TGTGCCAGCAGCTCCGCCGGGGAGCTGTTTTTT. Its translation: CASSSAGELFF.

This clonotype was picked up many times. The J gene is TRBJ2-1, the V gene TRBV29-1; D is tentatively TRBD1 or TRBD2 (5 bases each). Per germline, CDR1 SQVTM and CDR2 ANQGSEA. The V end was cut by 3 bases, the J end by 6 bases, with 12 bases between. The CDR3 is 13 residues long. The CDR3 region is CSVDTVGGNEQFF. The CDR3 DNA reads as TGCAGCGTTGACACTGTTGGGGGCAATGAGCAGTTCTTC.